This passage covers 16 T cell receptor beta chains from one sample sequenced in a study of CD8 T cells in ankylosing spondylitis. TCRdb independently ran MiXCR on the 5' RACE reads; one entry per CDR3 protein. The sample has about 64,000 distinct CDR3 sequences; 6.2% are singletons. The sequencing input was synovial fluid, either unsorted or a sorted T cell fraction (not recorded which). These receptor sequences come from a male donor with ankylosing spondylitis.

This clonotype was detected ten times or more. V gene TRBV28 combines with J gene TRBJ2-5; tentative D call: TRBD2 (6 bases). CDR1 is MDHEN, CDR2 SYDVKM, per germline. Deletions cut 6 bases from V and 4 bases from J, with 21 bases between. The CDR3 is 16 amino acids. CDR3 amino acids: CASREIWGGRGETQYF. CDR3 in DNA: TGTGCCAGCAGGGAGATTTGGGGAGGAAGGGGAGAGACCCAGTACTTC.

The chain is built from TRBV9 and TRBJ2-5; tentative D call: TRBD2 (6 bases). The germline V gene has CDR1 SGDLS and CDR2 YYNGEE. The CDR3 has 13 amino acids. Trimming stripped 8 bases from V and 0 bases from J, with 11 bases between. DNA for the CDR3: TGTGCCAGACTTAGCGGCTACCAAGAGACCCAGTACTTC. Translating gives CARLSGYQETQYF.

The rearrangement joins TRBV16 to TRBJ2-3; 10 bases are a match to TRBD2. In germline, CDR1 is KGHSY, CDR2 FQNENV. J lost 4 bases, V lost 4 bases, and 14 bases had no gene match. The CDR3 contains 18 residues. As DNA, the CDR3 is TGTGCCAGCAGCCTACTAGCGGGATGGCCTCCCGCCGCAGATACGCAGTATTTT. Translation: CASSLLAGWPPAADTQYF.

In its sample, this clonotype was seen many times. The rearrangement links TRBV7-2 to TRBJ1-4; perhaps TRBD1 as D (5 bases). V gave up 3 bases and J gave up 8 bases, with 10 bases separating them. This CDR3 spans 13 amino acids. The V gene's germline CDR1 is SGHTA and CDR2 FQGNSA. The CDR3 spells CASSLGPFEKLFF. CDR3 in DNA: TGTGCCAGCAGCTTGGGACCTTTCGAAAAACTGTTTTTT.

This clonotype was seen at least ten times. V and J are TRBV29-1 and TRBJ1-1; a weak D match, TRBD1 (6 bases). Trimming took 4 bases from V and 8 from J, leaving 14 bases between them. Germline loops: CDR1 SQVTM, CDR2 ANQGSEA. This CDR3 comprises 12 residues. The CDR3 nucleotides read TGCAGCGTTGTCTGGACAGCTAGCGAAGCTTTCTTT. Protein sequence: CSVVWTASEAFF.

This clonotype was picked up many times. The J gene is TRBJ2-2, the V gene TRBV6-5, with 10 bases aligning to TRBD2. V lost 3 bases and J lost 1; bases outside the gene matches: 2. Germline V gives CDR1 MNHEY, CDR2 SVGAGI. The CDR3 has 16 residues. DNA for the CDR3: TGTGCCAGCAGTTATGGACTAGCGGTGAACACCGGGGAGCTGTTTTTT. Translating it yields CASSYGLAVNTGELFF.

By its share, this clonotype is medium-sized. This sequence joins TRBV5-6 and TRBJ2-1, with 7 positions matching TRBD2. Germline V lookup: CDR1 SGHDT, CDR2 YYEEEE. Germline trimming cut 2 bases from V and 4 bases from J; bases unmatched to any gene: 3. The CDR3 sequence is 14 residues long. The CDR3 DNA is TGTGCCAGCAGCTTTCCAGCGGGATACAATGAGCAGTTCTTC. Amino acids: CASSFPAGYNEQFF.

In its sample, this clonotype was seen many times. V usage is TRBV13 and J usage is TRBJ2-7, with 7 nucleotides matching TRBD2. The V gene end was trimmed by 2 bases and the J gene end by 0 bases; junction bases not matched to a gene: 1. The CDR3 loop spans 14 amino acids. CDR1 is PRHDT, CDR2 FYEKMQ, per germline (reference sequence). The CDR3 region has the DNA TGTGCCAGCAGCTTACCGGGGGGCTCCTACGAGCAGTACTTC. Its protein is CASSLPGGSYEQYF. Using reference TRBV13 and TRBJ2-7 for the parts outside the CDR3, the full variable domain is AAGVIQSPRHLIKEKRETATLKCYPIPRHDTVYWYQQGPGQDPQFLISFYEKMQSDKGSIPDRFSAQQFSDYHSELNMSSLELGDSALYFCASSLPGGSYEQYFGPGTRLTVT.

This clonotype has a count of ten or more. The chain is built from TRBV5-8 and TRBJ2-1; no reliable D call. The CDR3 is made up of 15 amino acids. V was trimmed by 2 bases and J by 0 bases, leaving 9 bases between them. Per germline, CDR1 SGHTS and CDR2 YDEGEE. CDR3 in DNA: TGTGCCAGCAGCTTCGGGCAGAGCTCCTACAATGAGCAGTTCTTC. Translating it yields CASSFGQSSYNEQFF.

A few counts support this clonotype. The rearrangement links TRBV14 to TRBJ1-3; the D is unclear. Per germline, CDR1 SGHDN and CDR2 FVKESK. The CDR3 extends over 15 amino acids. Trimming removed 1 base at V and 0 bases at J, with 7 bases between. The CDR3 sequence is CASSQGARSGNTIYF. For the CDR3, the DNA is TGTGCCAGCAGCCAAGGGGCTCGCTCTGGAAACACCATATATTTT.

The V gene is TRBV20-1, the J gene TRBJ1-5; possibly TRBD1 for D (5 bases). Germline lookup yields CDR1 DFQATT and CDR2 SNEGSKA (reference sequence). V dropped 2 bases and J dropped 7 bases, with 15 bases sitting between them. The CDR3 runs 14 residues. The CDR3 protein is CSARTGTLGQPQHF. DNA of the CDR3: TGCAGTGCTAGAACCGGGACGCTCGGACAGCCCCAGCATTTT.

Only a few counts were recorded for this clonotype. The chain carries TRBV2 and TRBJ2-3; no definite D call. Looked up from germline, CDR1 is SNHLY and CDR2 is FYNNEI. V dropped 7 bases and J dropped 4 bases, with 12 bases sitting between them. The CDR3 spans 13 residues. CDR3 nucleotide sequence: TGTGCCAGCACCGAGGTTCGGGCAGATACGCAGTATTTT. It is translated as CASTEVRADTQYF.

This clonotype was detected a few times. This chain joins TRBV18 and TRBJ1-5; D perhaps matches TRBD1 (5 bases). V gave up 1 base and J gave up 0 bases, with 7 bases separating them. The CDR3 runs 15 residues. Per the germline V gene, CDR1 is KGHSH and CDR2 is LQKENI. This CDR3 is CASSPRGLSNQPQHF. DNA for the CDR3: TGTGCCAGCTCACCACGGGGACTTAGCAATCAGCCCCAGCATTTT.

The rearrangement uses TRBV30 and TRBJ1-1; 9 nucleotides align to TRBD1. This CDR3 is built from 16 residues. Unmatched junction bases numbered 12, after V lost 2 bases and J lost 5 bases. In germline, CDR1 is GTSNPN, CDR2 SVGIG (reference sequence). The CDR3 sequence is CAWSSGTGSFPTEAFF. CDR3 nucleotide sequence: TGTGCCTGGAGTTCAGGGACAGGGTCATTTCCGACTGAAGCTTTCTTT.

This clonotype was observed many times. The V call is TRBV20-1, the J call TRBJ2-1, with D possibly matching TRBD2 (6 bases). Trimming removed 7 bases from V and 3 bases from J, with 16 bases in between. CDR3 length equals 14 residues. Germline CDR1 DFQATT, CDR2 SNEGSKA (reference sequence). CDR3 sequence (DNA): TGCAGTGTAGGTATCGCGGGGCACTACAATGAGCAGTTCTTC. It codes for CSVGIAGHYNEQFF.

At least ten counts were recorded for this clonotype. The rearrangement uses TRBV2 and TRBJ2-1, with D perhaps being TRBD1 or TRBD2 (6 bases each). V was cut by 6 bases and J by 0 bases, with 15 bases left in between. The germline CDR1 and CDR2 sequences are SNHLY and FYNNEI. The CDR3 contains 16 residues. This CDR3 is CASRPAGGSSYNEQFF. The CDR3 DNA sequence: TGTGCCAGCAGACCCGCCGGGGGCAGCTCCTACAATGAGCAGTTCTTC.